A selection of T cell receptor beta chains follows, all from one sample in a study of blood T cells in healthy people across ages. TCRdb called the 5' RACE reads again in MiXCR, with one record for every CDR3 protein. The sample holds about 1.5 million distinct CDR3 sequences, roughly 40% seen once. The sample was blood. The receptor source for this set is a woman aged 18-29 years in good health. Both conserved end residues are part of each CDR3. Each record gives: D gene, J gene, V gene, clone size, CDR3 protein, CDR3 DNA. A D gene is named only where the DNA matches it firmly. Size tells how often a clone was seen (once, few, many) or the class of an expanded clone, and some rows leave it out.

d_gene: TRBD1; j_gene: TRBJ1-2; v_gene: TRBV27; abundance: few; CDR3aa: CASSPSDRANGYTF; CDR3nt: TGTGCCAGCAGCCCCTCAGACAGGGCAAATGGCTACACCTTC
d_gene: .; j_gene: TRBJ2-2; v_gene: TRBV20-1; abundance: .; CDR3aa: CSARDGGHNTGELFF; CDR3nt: TGCAGTGCTAGAGATGGGGGGCATAACACCGGGGAGCTGTTTTTT
d_gene: TRBD1; j_gene: TRBJ2-5; v_gene: TRBV24-1; abundance: .; CDR3aa: CARNRGLRETQYF; CDR3nt: TGTGCCAGAAACAGGGGGCTCCGAGAGACCCAGTACTTC
d_gene: .; j_gene: TRBJ2-6; v_gene: TRBV11-1; abundance: .; CDR3aa: CASSRTESSGANVLTF; CDR3nt: TGTGCCAGCAGCAGGACGGAAAGCTCTGGGGCCAACGTCCTGACTTTC
d_gene: TRBD1; j_gene: TRBJ2-7; v_gene: TRBV28; abundance: few; CDR3aa: CASSSDRGQEQYF; CDR3nt: TGTGCCAGCAGTTCCGACAGGGGGCAGGAGCAGTACTTC
d_gene: .; j_gene: TRBJ2-1; v_gene: TRBV2; abundance: .; CDR3aa: CASSEAGTNNEQFF; CDR3nt: TGTGCCAGCAGTGAAGCGGGAACAAACAATGAGCAGTTCTTC
d_gene: TRBD2; j_gene: TRBJ2-7; v_gene: TRBV7-9; abundance: .; CDR3aa: CASSLDKRGFYEQYF; CDR3nt: TGTGCCAGCAGCTTAGATAAGCGGGGTTTCTACGAGCAGTACTTC
d_gene: .; j_gene: TRBJ2-1; v_gene: TRBV9; abundance: .; CDR3aa: CASSGAVRNEQFF; CDR3nt: TGTGCCAGCAGCGGTGCGGTTAGGAATGAGCAGTTCTTC
d_gene: TRBD2; j_gene: TRBJ2-3; v_gene: TRBV3-1; abundance: .; CDR3aa: CASSRKAGATDTQYF; CDR3nt: TGTGCCAGCAGCCGTAAAGCGGGGGCGACAGATACGCAGTATTTT
d_gene: .; j_gene: TRBJ1-1; v_gene: TRBV28; abundance: .; CDR3aa: CATLTFRGATEAFF; CDR3nt: TGTGCCACCCTGACCTTTCGGGGCGCCACTGAAGCTTTCTTT
d_gene: .; j_gene: TRBJ1-4; v_gene: TRBV6-6; abundance: .; CDR3aa: CASSPTGRENEKLFF; CDR3nt: TGTGCCAGCAGTCCTACGGGCAGGGAGAATGAAAAACTGTTTTTT
d_gene: TRBD2; j_gene: TRBJ2-3; v_gene: TRBV12-3/TRBV12-4; abundance: .; CDR3aa: CASSTSGFRADMQYF; CDR3nt: TGTGCCAGCAGCACTAGCGGTTTTAGAGCAGATATGCAGTATTTT
d_gene: TRBD1; j_gene: TRBJ2-7; v_gene: TRBV5-1; abundance: .; CDR3aa: CASSFARQGAYEQYF; CDR3nt: TGCGCCAGCAGCTTTGCGAGACAGGGAGCCTACGAGCAGTACTTC
d_gene: .; j_gene: TRBJ2-7; v_gene: TRBV7-2; abundance: few; CDR3aa: CASSFKGRSSSYEQYF; CDR3nt: TGTGCCAGCAGTTTTAAGGGACGGAGCAGCTCCTACGAGCAGTACTTC
d_gene: .; j_gene: TRBJ2-1; v_gene: TRBV29-1; abundance: .; CDR3aa: CSAEGLASYNEQFF; CDR3nt: TGCAGCGCTGAAGGGCTAGCATCCTACAATGAGCAGTTCTTC
d_gene: .; j_gene: TRBJ2-5; v_gene: TRBV7-2; abundance: .; CDR3aa: CASSLAPPGSASGLQETQYF; CDR3nt: TGTGCCAGCAGCTTAGCCCCCCCGGGTAGTGCGAGCGGCCTCCAAGAGACCCAGTACTTC
d_gene: .; j_gene: TRBJ2-1; v_gene: TRBV4-1; abundance: .; CDR3aa: CASSQDPKGSSYNEQFF; CDR3nt: TGCGCCAGCAGCCAAGATCCCAAAGGGAGCTCCTACAATGAGCAGTTCTTC
d_gene: TRBD2; j_gene: TRBJ2-3; v_gene: TRBV3-1; abundance: .; CDR3aa: CASSLRASGPSTDTQYF; CDR3nt: TGTGCCAGCAGCCTTAGGGCTAGCGGGCCTAGCACAGATACGCAGTATTTT
d_gene: .; j_gene: TRBJ1-2; v_gene: TRBV4-1; abundance: .; CDR3aa: CASSQEGTRVDYGYTF; CDR3nt: TGCGCCAGCAGCCAAGAAGGGACGAGGGTGGACTATGGCTACACCTTC
d_gene: .; j_gene: TRBJ2-1; v_gene: TRBV6-6; abundance: .; CDR3aa: CASSFEETNEQFF; CDR3nt: TGTGCCAGCAGTTTCGAAGAAACCAATGAGCAGTTCTTC
d_gene: TRBD1; j_gene: TRBJ1-2; v_gene: TRBV27; abundance: .; CDR3aa: CASSFARGRSNYGYTF; CDR3nt: TGTGCCAGCAGTTTTGCCAGGGGGCGGTCTAACTATGGCTACACCTTC
d_gene: TRBD1; j_gene: TRBJ2-5; v_gene: TRBV11-3; abundance: .; CDR3aa: CASSLTGRGNQETQYF; CDR3nt: TGTGCCAGCAGCTTAACCGGCAGGGGGAACCAAGAGACCCAGTACTTC
d_gene: TRBD1; j_gene: TRBJ2-7; v_gene: TRBV9; abundance: once; CDR3aa: CASSPRQGFDEQYF; CDR3nt: TGTGCCAGCAGCCCCCGACAGGGATTCGACGAGCAGTACTTC
d_gene: .; j_gene: TRBJ1-2; v_gene: TRBV27; abundance: .; CDR3aa: CASSLGLGGYGYTF; CDR3nt: TGTGCCAGCAGTTTAGGACTGGGAGGCTATGGCTACACCTTC
d_gene: .; j_gene: TRBJ1-1; v_gene: TRBV7-9; abundance: .; CDR3aa: CASRPSQNTEAFF; CDR3nt: TGTGCCAGCAGACCATCCCAAAACACTGAAGCTTTCTTT
d_gene: .; j_gene: TRBJ1-1; v_gene: TRBV10-3; abundance: .; CDR3aa: CATPPVGGHTEAFF; CDR3nt: TGTGCCACGCCCCCAGTCGGGGGGCACACTGAAGCTTTCTTT
d_gene: .; j_gene: TRBJ1-2; v_gene: TRBV19; abundance: .; CDR3aa: CASTPEGGRDSYGYTF; CDR3nt: TGTGCCAGTACCCCGGAGGGAGGGAGGGACTCCTATGGCTACACCTTC
d_gene: .; j_gene: TRBJ1-6; v_gene: TRBV5-1; abundance: .; CDR3aa: CASSLKQGPYNSPLHF; CDR3nt: TGCGCCAGCAGCTTGAAACAGGGTCCTTATAATTCACCCCTCCACTTT
d_gene: .; j_gene: TRBJ1-4; v_gene: TRBV27; abundance: .; CDR3aa: CASSFLATNEKLFF; CDR3nt: TGTGCCAGCAGTTTCCTAGCAACTAATGAAAAACTGTTTTTT
d_gene: TRBD1; j_gene: TRBJ1-2; v_gene: TRBV6-2/TRBV6-3; abundance: few; CDR3aa: CASDYTGARGYTF; CDR3nt: TGTGCCAGCGACTATACAGGGGCTCGCGGCTACACCTTC
d_gene: .; j_gene: TRBJ1-1; v_gene: TRBV29-1; abundance: .; CDR3aa: CSVAQGFTEAFF; CDR3nt: TGCAGCGTTGCCCAGGGTTTCACTGAAGCTTTCTTT
d_gene: TRBD2; j_gene: TRBJ2-4; v_gene: TRBV6-1; abundance: few; CDR3aa: CASSDSGRGGTKNIQYF; CDR3nt: TGTGCCAGCAGCGATTCAGGGAGGGGAGGGACCAAAAACATTCAGTACTTC
d_gene: .; j_gene: TRBJ2-7; v_gene: TRBV9; abundance: few; CDR3aa: CASSVGPGTFNEQYF; CDR3nt: TGTGCCAGCAGCGTAGGGCCGGGCACATTCAATGAGCAGTACTTC
d_gene: .; j_gene: TRBJ2-7; v_gene: TRBV27; abundance: many; CDR3aa: CASSLNPGRFYEQYF; CDR3nt: TGTGCCAGCAGTTTGAACCCGGGACGGTTCTACGAGCAGTACTTC
d_gene: .; j_gene: TRBJ1-5; v_gene: TRBV4-1; abundance: .; CDR3aa: CVSSQLAAGPIGQPQHF; CDR3nt: TGCGTCAGCAGCCAATTGGCCGCAGGGCCCATAGGTCAGCCCCAGCATTTT
d_gene: TRBD1; j_gene: TRBJ2-5; v_gene: TRBV20-1; abundance: .; CDR3aa: CSADPFGQELWETQYF; CDR3nt: TGCAGTGCTGACCCCTTCGGACAGGAACTGTGGGAGACCCAGTACTTC
d_gene: .; j_gene: TRBJ1-2; v_gene: TRBV20-1; abundance: many; CDR3aa: CSARQGYGYTF; CDR3nt: TGCAGTGCGCGTCAAGGCTATGGCTACACCTTC
d_gene: TRBD1; j_gene: TRBJ2-1; v_gene: TRBV6-1; abundance: .; CDR3aa: CAGSAETGPPYNEQFF; CDR3nt: TGTGCCGGCAGTGCCGAGACAGGGCCTCCCTACAATGAGCAGTTCTTC
d_gene: TRBD2; j_gene: TRBJ2-3; v_gene: TRBV12-3/TRBV12-4; abundance: .; CDR3aa: CASSFGGRFTDTQYF; CDR3nt: TGTGCCAGCAGTTTTGGCGGGAGATTTACAGATACGCAGTATTTT
d_gene: .; j_gene: TRBJ2-7; v_gene: TRBV20-1; abundance: .; CDR3aa: CSARSGTHSYEQYF; CDR3nt: TGCAGTGCTAGATCTGGGACTCACTCCTACGAGCAGTACTTC
d_gene: .; j_gene: TRBJ2-5; v_gene: TRBV20-1; abundance: .; CDR3aa: CSVIRETQYF; CDR3nt: TGCAGTGTAATACGGGAGACCCAGTACTTC
d_gene: .; j_gene: TRBJ2-3; v_gene: TRBV6-6; abundance: .; CDR3aa: CASSLNQGDTQYF; CDR3nt: TGTGCCAGCAGCCTCAACCAGGGGGATACGCAGTATTTT
d_gene: .; j_gene: TRBJ1-1; v_gene: TRBV6-1; abundance: .; CDR3aa: CASSVVQGSNTEAFF; CDR3nt: TGTGCCAGCAGCGTTGTACAGGGATCAAACACTGAAGCTTTCTTT
d_gene: .; j_gene: TRBJ1-1; v_gene: TRBV7-2; abundance: .; CDR3aa: CASSLRLSGTEAFF; CDR3nt: TGTGCCAGCAGCTTAAGGTTGAGCGGCACTGAAGCTTTCTTT
d_gene: .; j_gene: TRBJ1-1; v_gene: TRBV12-3/TRBV12-4; abundance: many; CDR3aa: CASSLVGAEAFF; CDR3nt: TGTGCCAGCAGCTTAGTTGGGGCTGAAGCTTTCTTT
d_gene: .; j_gene: TRBJ1-3; v_gene: TRBV27; abundance: .; CDR3aa: CASSSYGELGNTIYF; CDR3nt: TGTGCCAGCAGCTCCTACGGGGAGCTAGGAAACACCATATATTTT
d_gene: .; j_gene: TRBJ2-3; v_gene: TRBV6-1; abundance: .; CDR3aa: CASSAASLGDTQYF; CDR3nt: TGTGCCAGCAGTGCCGCTTCCTTAGGGGATACGCAGTATTTT
d_gene: TRBD2; j_gene: TRBJ2-7; v_gene: TRBV11-3; abundance: .; CDR3aa: CASSPNSGVNEQYF; CDR3nt: TGTGCCAGCAGCCCTAATAGCGGGGTGAATGAGCAGTACTTC
d_gene: TRBD1; j_gene: TRBJ1-2; v_gene: TRBV7-2; abundance: .; CDR3aa: CASSFQGADGYTF; CDR3nt: TGTGCCAGCAGCTTCCAGGGGGCTGATGGCTACACCTTC
d_gene: TRBD2; j_gene: TRBJ2-2; v_gene: TRBV20-1; abundance: .; CDR3aa: CSAMGLAATGELFF; CDR3nt: TGCAGTGCTATGGGACTAGCGGCCACCGGGGAGCTGTTTTTT